This TCR beta chain was documented in a study of cytomegalovirus exposure and HLA in healthy donors. Researchers ran the PCR with 60 Vbeta and 13 Jbeta primers. Data came from immunoSEQ multiplex PCR; TCRdb stores just in-frame clones and leaves some out. The table shows roughly 190,000 clones, with about four fifths occurring only once. Specimen: PBMCs. The sequence was obtained from a woman aged 45-59 years in good health and CMV-seropositive.

CDR3 sequence: CASRAQGAGEKLFF. CDR3 nucleotide sequence: TGTGCCAGCAGGGCACAGGGGGCCGGGGAAAAACTGTTTTTT. V gene TRBV27 combines with J gene TRBJ1-4; 9 bases are a match to TRBD1. V lost 6 bases and J lost 8; bases outside the gene matches: 7. This CDR3 has 14 amino acids. Germline CDR1 MNHEY, CDR2 SMNVEV (reference sequence). The full variable domain, completed using reference TRBV27 and TRBJ1-4, is EAQVTQNPRYLITVTGKKLTVTCSQNMNHEYMSWYRQDPGLGLRQIYYSMNVEVTDKGDVPEGYKVSRKEKRNFPLILESPSPNQTSLYFCASRAQGAGEKLFFGSGTQLSVL.